This is a list of T cell receptor beta chains from one sample in a study of OX40 agonist ivuxolimab in advanced cancers. Libraries were prepared by immunoSEQ multiplex PCR; TCRdb keeps only in-frame clonotypes and omits some of them. The sample lists some 69,000 clones, 80% to 90% seen once, with approximately 4% in the top ten. Sequenced here: CD4+ or CD8+ T cells sorted from blood, sampled in a trial of the OX40 agonist ivuxolimab. The receptors derive from an adult with an advanced solid tumor such as melanoma, head and neck, liver or kidney cancer. Both conserved end residues are part of each CDR3. Fields, in order: CDR3 DNA, CDR3 protein, clone size, D gene, V gene, CDR3 length, J gene. The D gene is left open where the match is weak. Expanded clones get a size class; other rows say once, few or many, or leave the size out.

CDR3 DNA: TGTGCCAGCAGTGAAGATCACCCGAGGAATTCACCCCTCCACTTT
CDR3 protein: CASSEDHPRNSPLHF
clone size: -
D gene: -
V gene: TRBV2
CDR3 length: 15
J gene: TRBJ1-6

CDR3 DNA: TGTGCCAGCAGAGCTGGACAGGGAAGAATCGCTAGCGGGACATGGTACGAGCAGTACTTC
CDR3 protein: CASRAGQGRIASGTWYEQYF
clone size: -
D gene: -
V gene: TRBV5-5
CDR3 length: 20
J gene: TRBJ2-7

CDR3 DNA: TGTGCCATCAGTGAGTCCCCGGGGAGCTCCTACAATGAGCAGTTCTTC
CDR3 protein: CAISESPGSSYNEQFF
clone size: -
D gene: -
V gene: TRBV10-3
CDR3 length: 16
J gene: TRBJ2-1

CDR3 DNA: TGTGCCAGTAGTCTCGCGGGGAAAGGCACAGATACGCAGTATTTT
CDR3 protein: CASSLAGKGTDTQYF
clone size: -
D gene: -
V gene: TRBV19
CDR3 length: 15
J gene: TRBJ2-3

CDR3 DNA: TGCGCCAGCAGCCAAGGCGATACCCAAGAGACCCAGTACTTC
CDR3 protein: CASSQGDTQETQYF
clone size: once
D gene: -
V gene: TRBV4-1
CDR3 length: 14
J gene: TRBJ2-5

CDR3 DNA: TGTGCCAGTAGTATGGGACAGTTATATGGCTACACCTTC
CDR3 protein: CASSMGQLYGYTF
clone size: -
D gene: TRBD1
V gene: TRBV19
CDR3 length: 13
J gene: TRBJ1-2

CDR3 DNA: TGTGCCAGCAGCTTAGAATTGGGGGCAAACTATGGCTACACCTTC
CDR3 protein: CASSLELGANYGYTF
clone size: once
D gene: -
V gene: TRBV7-9
CDR3 length: 15
J gene: TRBJ1-2

CDR3 DNA: TGTGCCAGCAGTCCGGCAGGGACGTTAGCTAACTATGGCTACACCTTC
CDR3 protein: CASSPAGTLANYGYTF
clone size: -
D gene: -
V gene: TRBV5-6
CDR3 length: 16
J gene: TRBJ1-2

CDR3 DNA: TGCGCCAGCAGCTTGGCTCAGGGGGGCGGCTACACCTTC
CDR3 protein: CASSLAQGGGYTF
clone size: -
D gene: TRBD1
V gene: TRBV5-1
CDR3 length: 13
J gene: TRBJ1-2

CDR3 DNA: TGTGCCAGCAGTGAAAGGCAGGGGGATCAGCCCCAGCATTTT
CDR3 protein: CASSERQGDQPQHF
clone size: once
D gene: TRBD1
V gene: TRBV2
CDR3 length: 14
J gene: TRBJ1-5

CDR3 DNA: TGTGCCTGGACACAGACTAGCGATGAGCAGTTCTTC
CDR3 protein: CAWTQTSDEQFF
clone size: -
D gene: TRBD2
V gene: TRBV30
CDR3 length: 12
J gene: TRBJ2-1

CDR3 DNA: TGTGCCAACTTAGGGGGGACAGGGGGGTCCGGCGAGCAGTACTTC
CDR3 protein: CANLGGTGGSGEQYF
clone size: few
D gene: TRBD1
V gene: TRBV2
CDR3 length: 15
J gene: TRBJ2-7

CDR3 DNA: TGTGCCAGCAGCGAACGACAGACCCTAGCCAAAAACATTCAGTACTTC
CDR3 protein: CASSERQTLAKNIQYF
clone size: -
D gene: -
V gene: TRBV7-8
CDR3 length: 16
J gene: TRBJ2-4

CDR3 DNA: TGCGCCAGCAGCTTGGCCGGGGTAGGGAACGGGGAGCTGTTTTTT
CDR3 protein: CASSLAGVGNGELFF
clone size: -
D gene: -
V gene: TRBV5-1
CDR3 length: 15
J gene: TRBJ2-2

CDR3 DNA: TGTGCCAGCAGCTCGTCTACTAGCGTCTTCACAGATACGCAGTATTTT
CDR3 protein: CASSSSTSVFTDTQYF
clone size: -
D gene: TRBD2
V gene: TRBV7-6
CDR3 length: 16
J gene: TRBJ2-3

CDR3 DNA: TGTGCCAGTTCCCAACAGGAGCAAGAGACCCAGTACTTC
CDR3 protein: CASSQQEQETQYF
clone size: -
D gene: -
V gene: TRBV19
CDR3 length: 13
J gene: TRBJ2-5